Listed here is a single T cell receptor beta chain. The method was immunoSEQ multiplex PCR; TCRdb's version includes in-frame clones alone and lacks a portion of them. The profile shows approximately 100,000 clones, approximately 90% of them singletons. This CDR3 has 16 amino acids. Trimming removed 0 bases from V and 4 bases from J, with 16 bases in between. Germline assignment: CDR1 SGHDN and CDR2 FVKESK. These data come from a study of control samples from healthy donors and cancer patients. The sample comprised blood. The origin of this receptor is a man aged 30-40 years in good health. The chain links TRBV14 to TRBJ2-7; maybe TRBD2 (6 bases). The CDR3 DNA sequence: TGTGCCAGCAGCCAAGATGTAACGGGGGATCGATACGAGCAGTACTTC. It codes for CASSQDVTGDRYEQYF. The full variable domain, its missing parts supplied by reference TRBV14 and TRBJ2-7, is EAGVTQFPSHSVIEKGQTVTLRCDPISGHDNLYWYRRVMGKEIKFLLHFVKESKQDESGMPNNRFLAERTGGTYSTLKVQPAELEDSGVYFCASSQDVTGDRYEQYFGPGTRLTVT.